A single sample is the source of the 32 T cell receptor beta chains below, sequenced in a study of blood T cell repertoires in COVID-19. TCRdb's table, derived via immunoSEQ multiplex PCR, lists solely in-frame clones and lacks some. The sample consists of about 110,000 clones, 80% to 85% of them appearing once. What was sequenced was peripheral blood. The receptors stem from a human donor in a cohort sampled during active COVID-19.

The genes are TRBV18 and TRBJ2-3; 7 bases are a match to TRBD2. The junction had 6 bases not matched to a gene; V was cut back by 0 bases and J by 3 bases. The CDR3 extends over 16 amino acids. Germline V gene data show CDR1 as KGHSH and CDR2 as LQKENI. The CDR3 is CASSPPIGEGTDTQYF. The CDR3 DNA reads as TGTGCCAGCTCACCACCTATTGGGGAGGGGACAGATACGCAGTATTTT.

The chain combines TRBV7-2 with TRBJ2-1; D perhaps matches TRBD2 (6 bases). From germline, CDR1 is SGHTA and CDR2 FQGNSA. V dropped 5 bases and J dropped 4 bases, with 15 bases sitting between them. The CDR3 loop spans 15 amino acids. The CDR3 reads CASSTHIGGYNEQFF. CDR3 DNA: TGTGCCAGCAGCACACATATTGGGGGGTACAATGAGCAGTTCTTC. Using reference TRBV7-2 and TRBJ2-1 for the parts outside the CDR3, the full variable domain is GAGVSQSPSNKVTEKGKDVELRCDPISGHTALYWYRQSLGQGLEFLIYFQGNSAPDKSGLPSDRFSAERTGGSVSTLTIQRTQQEDSAVYLCASSTHIGGYNEQFFGPGTRLTVL.

This clone was seen only once. The V call is TRBV18, the J call TRBJ2-3, with 10 bases lining up with TRBD2. This CDR3 comprises 18 residues. From germline, CDR1 is KGHSH and CDR2 LQKENI. V lost 2 bases to trimming and J lost 2 bases; unmatched junction nucleotides: 10. The CDR3 here is CASSPKGSSGRITDTQYF. The CDR3 coding sequence is TGTGCCAGCTCACCAAAAGGAAGTAGCGGGAGGATCACAGATACGCAGTATTTT.

This chain links TRBV27 with TRBJ1-2, with 8 nucleotides matching TRBD1. Unmatched junction bases numbered 8, after V lost 4 bases and J lost 7 bases. CDR1 is MNHEY, CDR2 SMNVEV, per germline (reference sequence). The CDR3 contains 14 residues. CDR3: CASSYDRGSGGYTF. As DNA, the CDR3 is TGTGCCAGCAGTTACGACAGGGGAAGCGGTGGCTACACCTTC.

This chain joins TRBV19 and TRBJ2-7, with TRBD1 matching over 8 bases. The CDR3 has 16 residues. Germline V gene lookup returns CDR1 LNHDA and CDR2 SQIVND (reference sequence). V shed 7 bases and J 4 bases; nucleotides not matched to a gene: 15. The CDR3 bases are TGTGCCAGTAAATTGCTTAGCTGGACAGGGAAATACGAGCAGTACTTC. Amino acid sequence: CASKLLSWTGKYEQYF. The full variable domain, with the rest looked up from reference TRBV19 and TRBJ2-7, is DGGITQSPKYLFRKEGQNVTLSCEQNLNHDAMYWYRQDPGQGLRLIYYSQIVNDFQKGDIAEGYSVSREKKESFPLTVTSAQKNPTAFYLCASKLLSWTGKYEQYFGPGTRLTVT.

The CDR3 DNA reads as TGCGCCAGCAGCAAGGGACTTCTGGGCAACGTCCTGACTTTC. Encoded protein: CASSKGLLGNVLTF. This chain links TRBV4-3 with TRBJ2-6; D is possibly TRBD2 (6 bases). Germline lookup yields CDR1 LGHNA and CDR2 YSLEER. V was cut by 5 bases and J by 9 bases, with 14 bases left in between. The length of the CDR3 is 14 residues.

The rearrangement links TRBV29-1 to TRBJ1-2; D might be TRBD1 (6 bases). The CDR3 has 10 residues. Germline assignment: CDR1 SQVTM and CDR2 ANQGSEA. The V gene lost 5 bases and the J gene lost 6 bases, with 7 bases spanning the gap. The CDR3 spells CSVRQDGYTF. CDR3 sequence (DNA): TGCAGCGTTAGACAGGATGGCTACACCTTC.

This clone showed up just a few times. This chain links TRBV29-1 with TRBJ1-1; 9 positions agree with TRBD1. The V segment lost 7 bases and the J segment 4 bases; nucleotides outside the gene matches: 7. The CDR3 extends over 13 amino acids. Germline CDR1 is SQVTM and CDR2 is ANQGSEA. CDR3 sequence reads: CSAARQGGTEAFF. For the CDR3, the DNA is TGCAGCGCCGCAAGACAGGGGGGCACTGAAGCTTTCTTT.

The chain employs TRBV10-3 and TRBJ1-1; D gene uncertain. Per the germline V gene, CDR1 is ENHRY and CDR2 is SYGVKD. Trimming pared 3 bases from V and 0 bases from J, leaving 5 bases between. The CDR3 is 13 residues long. Here the CDR3 reads CAISDTVNTEAFF. The CDR3 DNA reads TGTGCCATCAGTGATACGGTGAACACTGAAGCTTTCTTT.

Only one count was recorded for this clone. The rearrangement uses TRBV29-1 and TRBJ2-1, with 9 bases that match TRBD2. From germline, CDR1 is SQVTM and CDR2 ANQGSEA. The CDR3 is 13 residues long. The junction had 8 bases not matched to a gene; V was cut back by 6 bases and J by 8 bases. CDR3 DNA: TGCAGCGTCCGGTTAGCGGGAGACCATGAGCAGTTCTTC. It is translated as CSVRLAGDHEQFF.

The gene calls are TRBV3-1 (or the pseudogene TRBV3-2) and TRBJ1-6, with 9 bases lining up with TRBD1. This CDR3 is 14 amino acids long. V lost 5 bases and J lost 7; bases outside the gene matches: 3. Germline-derived CDR1 and CDR2 are LGHDT and YNNKEL (reference sequence). CDR3 loop: CASSKGQGNSPLHF. The CDR3 DNA reads as TGTGCCAGCAGCAAAGGACAGGGGAATTCACCCCTCCACTTT.

This clone was observed a few times. V is TRBV4-1 and J is TRBJ2-5, with TRBD2 matching over 9 bases. The CDR3 totals 15 residues. CDR1 is MGHRA and CDR2 is YSYEKL in the germline V gene. Trimming removed 3 bases from V and 4 bases from J; junction bases left unmatched: 6. Written as DNA, the CDR3 is TGCGCCAGCAGCCATGGGCGGGAGGGCCGAGAGACCCAGTACTTC. This gives the protein CASSHGREGRETQYF.

This clone was counted once. The chain joins TRBV4-1 to TRBJ2-5; maybe TRBD2 (5 bases). V lost 2 bases and J 5 bases, leaving 12 bases between the germline ends. CDR1 is MGHRA and CDR2 is YSYEKL in the germline V gene. CDR3 length: 14 amino acids. The chain's CDR3 is CASSQNHGVETQYF. The CDR3 DNA reads as TGCGCCAGCAGCCAAAATCACGGGGTGGAGACCCAGTACTTC.

The rearrangement uses TRBV6-6 and TRBJ2-6; weak D call: TRBD2 (5 bases). Trimming stripped 5 bases from V and 1 base from J, with 18 bases between. The V gene's germline CDR1 is MNHNY and CDR2 SVGAGI (reference sequence). The CDR3 is 18 amino acids. The DNA of the CDR3 is TGTGCCAGCAGTCCTCGGGGTGGGGTTAGTTCTGGGGCCAACGTCCTGACTTTC. Residues: CASSPRGGVSSGANVLTF.

The chain combines TRBV4-1 with TRBJ2-1; weak D call: TRBD2 (5 bases). V was trimmed by 0 bases and J by 5 bases, leaving 8 bases between them. Germline V gene data show CDR1 as MGHRA and CDR2 as YSYEKL. This CDR3 has 14 residues. CDR3 sequence (DNA): TGCGCCAGCAGCCAAGATTACGGGAACAATGAGCAGTTCTTC. This encodes CASSQDYGNNEQFF.

The V and J genes are TRBV5-6 and TRBJ2-1; possible D gene TRBD2, 5 bases. The CDR3 is 14 amino acids. The germline V gene has CDR1 SGHDT and CDR2 YYEEEE. Trimming pared 0 bases from V and 7 bases from J, leaving 11 bases between. CDR3 nucleotides: TGTGCCAGCAGCTTGGACGCCCGGGGTAATGAGCAGTTCTTC. Protein product: CASSLDARGNEQFF.

The chain has TRBV28 and TRBJ2-7; weak D call: TRBD1 (7 bases). Trimming removed 7 bases from V and 3 bases from J, with 16 bases in between. The CDR3 runs 14 residues. The germline gives CDR1 MDHEN, CDR2 SYDVKM. The DNA for the CDR3 is TGTGCCAGCACCCTGGGGGGACAGTTCTACGAGCAGTACTTC. It codes for CASTLGGQFYEQYF. The whole variable domain, filled in from reference TRBV28 and TRBJ2-7, reads DVKVTQSSRYLVKRTGEKVFLECVQDMDHENMFWYRQDPGLGLRLIYFSYDVKMKEKGDIPEGYSVSREKKERFSLILESASTNQTSMYLCASTLGGQFYEQYFGPGTRLTVT.

V and J are TRBV19 and TRBJ1-1; perhaps TRBD1 as D (5 bases). V lost 5 bases and J lost 2, with 12 bases in between. The germline gives CDR1 LNHDA, CDR2 SQIVND (reference sequence). CDR3 size: 14 residues. Written as DNA, the CDR3 is TGTGCCAGTAGTCTGGCAGGGCAAAACACTGAAGCTTTCTTT. Translated: CASSLAGQNTEAFF.

The V gene is TRBV7-3, the J gene TRBJ2-5; 7 nucleotides line up with TRBD2. The CDR3 extends over 14 amino acids. The V gene's germline CDR1 is SGHTA and CDR2 FQGTGA. J gave up 2 bases and V 4 bases, and 4 bases lay outside the gene matches. The CDR3 spells CASSSSGLQETQYF. The CDR3 DNA sequence: TGTGCCAGCAGCTCATCGGGACTACAAGAGACCCAGTACTTC.

This clone was seen only a few times. The chain couples TRBV27 to TRBJ2-1; TRBD2 is a possible D gene (5 bases). CDR3 size: 19 residues. CDR1 and CDR2 (germline): MNHEY, SMNVEV (reference sequence). The ends were cut back, 6 bases at V and 0 bases at J, with 24 bases in the middle. The CDR3 DNA reads as TGTGCCAGCAGCCTAACCCCGAGGGTGGCGGCCCGCTCCTACAATGAGCAGTTCTTC. It encodes CASSLTPRVAARSYNEQFF.

The chain uses TRBV19 and TRBJ2-3, with D possibly being TRBD2 (5 bases). The CDR3 is made up of 16 amino acids. Trimming removed 5 bases at V and 2 bases at J, with 17 bases between. CDR1 is LNHDA and CDR2 is SQIVND in the germline V gene (reference sequence). CDR3 in DNA: TGTGCCAGTAGTCCGAGGACTCTCCTCACCACAGATACGCAGTATTTT. This sequence encodes CASSPRTLLTTDTQYF. The variable domain in full, with the rest retrieved from reference TRBV19 and TRBJ2-3, is DGGITQSPKYLFRKEGQNVTLSCEQNLNHDAMYWYRQDPGQGLRLIYYSQIVNDFQKGDIAEGYSVSREKKESFPLTVTSAQKNPTAFYLCASSPRTLLTTDTQYFGPGTRLTVL.

This chain uses TRBV5-4 with TRBJ2-1; 9 bases align to TRBD2. The CDR3 loop spans 14 amino acids. V lost 4 bases to trimming and J lost 7 bases; unmatched junction nucleotides: 6. In germline, CDR1 is SGHNT, CDR2 YYREEE (reference sequence). The CDR3 loop is CASSLSGSDNEQFF. In nucleotides, the CDR3 is TGTGCCAGCAGCCTTAGCGGGAGTGATAATGAGCAGTTCTTC.

The rearrangement joins TRBV5-8 to TRBJ2-1; 9 bases match TRBD2. Germline values: CDR1 SGHTS, CDR2 YDEGEE. This CDR3 has 14 residues. The junction had 5 bases not matched to a gene; V was cut back by 0 bases and J by 10 bases. This chain's CDR3 is CASSLEVAGVEQFF. DNA for the CDR3: TGTGCCAGCAGCTTGGAAGTAGCGGGAGTCGAGCAGTTCTTC.

The rearrangement links TRBV2 to TRBJ1-5; tentative D call: TRBD1 (5 bases). Germline values: CDR1 SNHLY, CDR2 FYNNEI. With 5 bases removed from V and 4 bases from J, the gap between germline ends came to 12 bases. This CDR3 region has 14 residues. The CDR3 reads CASSPGTANQPQHF. The CDR3, as DNA: TGTGCCAGCAGTCCAGGGACTGCGAATCAGCCCCAGCATTTT.

Only one count was recorded for this clone. The CDR3 reads CASSGSLAGGGQTQYF. The CDR3, as DNA: TGTGCCAGCAGCGGGTCTCTAGCGGGAGGGGGCCAGACCCAGTACTTC. This chain links TRBV9 with TRBJ2-5, with TRBD2 identical over 12 bases. The CDR3 has 16 residues. The germline CDR1 and CDR2 sequences are SGDLS and YYNGEE. J gave up 6 bases and V 3 bases, and 9 bases lay outside the gene matches.

This clone was recorded a few times. The chain couples TRBV30 to TRBJ1-2, with a tentative D call TRBD1 (6 bases). V was pared by 0 bases and J by 4 bases, with 12 bases between. Germline V gene data show CDR1 as GTSNPN and CDR2 as SVGIG (reference sequence). The CDR3 has 14 amino acids. CDR3 sequence: CAWSVTQGSYGYTF. In nucleotides, the CDR3 is TGTGCCTGGAGTGTAACGCAGGGGAGCTATGGCTACACCTTC.

The chain employs TRBV7-3 and TRBJ1-1, with TRBD1 matching 8 bases. The CDR3 has 13 amino acids. V lost 1 base and J lost 8; bases outside the gene matches: 3. Germline V lookup: CDR1 SGHTA, CDR2 FQGTGA. CDR3 nucleotide sequence: TGTGCCAGCAGCTTAAGGGACAGGTACGAAGCTTTCTTT. This translates into CASSLRDRYEAFF.

V and J are TRBV7-3 and TRBJ1-2; weak D call: TRBD1 (6 bases). Trimming shortened V by 3 bases and J by 7 bases, and 15 bases separated the two germline ends. Per germline, CDR1 SGHTA and CDR2 FQGTGA. The CDR3 extends over 14 amino acids. This CDR3 reads CASSLGQGIGGYTF. For the CDR3, the DNA is TGTGCCAGCAGCTTGGGCCAGGGGATAGGTGGCTACACCTTC.

The sample holds one count of this clone. The V call is TRBV2, the J call TRBJ1-6; TRBD1 aligns across 9 bases. V shed 8 bases, J shed 8 bases, and the junction held 10 bases outside the gene matches. The germline gives CDR1 SNHLY, CDR2 FYNNEI. The CDR3 loop spans 15 amino acids. The CDR3 DNA reads TGTGCCAGCTGCTCTGCGGACAGGGGTGATTCACCCCTCCACTTT. Its protein is CASCSADRGDSPLHF.

The chain recombines TRBV6-6 with TRBJ1-1; TRBD1 aligns across 11 bases. Germline V gives CDR1 MNHNY, CDR2 SVGAGI (reference sequence). This CDR3 contains 14 residues. The V and J ends lost 5 bases and 5 bases, in that order; junction bases with no gene match: 4. CDR3 DNA: TGTGCCAGCAGTAGGGACAGGGGGGGGACTGAAGCTTTCTTT. The encoded protein is CASSRDRGGTEAFF.

The CDR3 spells CAWERGRSGNTIYF. Written as DNA, the CDR3 is TGTGCCTGGGAAAGGGGCCGCTCTGGAAACACCATATATTTT. The V call is TRBV30, the J call TRBJ1-3, with TRBD1 as a possible D gene (5 bases). This CDR3 comprises 14 residues. Trimming shortened V by 5 bases and J by 0 bases, and 11 bases separated the two germline ends. Germline V gene sequence: CDR1 GTSNPN, CDR2 SVGIG (reference sequence).

The gene calls are TRBV5-1 and TRBJ1-3; no definite D call. This CDR3 is built from 15 residues. V was shortened by 4 bases and J by 4 bases, with 15 bases between the two germline ends. Per germline, CDR1 SGHRS and CDR2 YFSETQ. CDR3 nucleotides: TGCGCCAGCAGCCCAGGTGGAAATGGGGGAAACACCATATATTTT. It specifies CASSPGGNGGNTIYF.